This TCR beta chain comes out of a study of T cells in Graves' hyperthyroidism and ophthalmopathy (dated by TCRdb to between 2018 and 2020). Study-level background: Peripheral blood samples were taken at the time of initial diagnosis, prior to any treatment. To identify TCR V-J signatures that set the groups apart, the researchers used a discovery cohort of about a hundred patients, made up of roughly 45 with Graves' ophthalmopathy and about 59 with stable Graves' hyperthyroidism. Prospective prediction of ophthalmopathy was tested in an independent validation cohort of some 20 hyperthyroidism patients and some 17 patients who later progressed to ophthalmopathy. The approximately 98 discovery patients were randomly divided into training and test sets at a 7:3 ratio. In addition, the study compared T-cell repertoires in thyroid tissue and in blood from roughly 6 Graves' hyperthyroidism patients. After sampling, hyperthyroidism patients received methimazole starting at 30 mg daily, and ophthalmopathy patients received high-dose intravenous methylprednisolone. The paper describes TCR Vbeta CDR3 sequencing of about 140 peripheral blood samples, made up of approximately 40 ophthalmopathy patients, 70 to 80 hyperthyroidism patients and roughly 17 progressor patients.

The TCR beta CDR3 regions were amplified from RNA transcripts. The TCR CDR3 was subjected to a first round of RT-PCR using the HTBI primer set and the Qiagen OneStep RT-PCR kit. A second multiplex PCR round built the libraries, followed by size selection and purification. Libraries were sequenced paired-end with 100 bp reads on an Illumina HiSeq2000. The study's own analysis went as follows. Raw data were processed with SOAPnuke, discarding reads with adapters, uncalled bases, mean Phred below 15, or no exact constant-primer or identifier match. COPE v1.2.5 was used to merge high-quality paired reads, and clonotypes were defined as unique nucleotide sequences. MiTCR v1.1 was used to align clonotypes to the IMGT TRBV, TRBD and TRBJ reference segments. Only V-J combinations with frequency above 0.0001, covering about 99% of repertoires, were analysed. A TCS score was defined as the ratio between F50 (clonal expansion) and ExV (chaos), using BLOSUM62-based TCRdist between CDR3 peptides within each V-J. Welch's t-statistics and random forest reduced 500 to 650 V-J features to some 14, which were used in a naive Bayes classifier (R e1071). TCRdb took the public reads, trimmed them with fastp at Q25, ran MiXCR for clone calling and kept in-frame beta chains. Under each unique CDR3 protein, matching rows form one entry showing the most common genes and DNA. None of the V and J calls come from the authors' own analysis; TCRdb made them. This sample holds around 190,000 distinct CDR3 sequences; 17% were observed only once. Around 48% of the sample comes from the top ten.

This clonotype was observed many times. The antigen this receptor binds is unknown. Base qualities are not provided; no much larger clone lies one nucleotide away. Points the paper makes about the study in general: Most expanded thyroid clonotypes (frequency above 0.001) were also detected in blood, suggesting blood repertoires may reflect thyroid immune responses. No statistical method was used to set the sample size in advance, and investigators knew the group allocation. A 13 V-J signature model separated ophthalmopathy from stable hyperthyroidism, with 87.88% sensitivity and roughly 81% specificity in cross-validation and 80%/75% in testing. In validation, the model predicted progression to ophthalmopathy with approximately 70% sensitivity and about 73% specificity, a median of 6.5 months before onset.

The junction shows trimming of 6 bases on V and 2 bases on J, plus 13 bases between the germline ends. The CDR3 measures 14 amino acids from cysteine to phenylalanine. Only CDR3 DNA remains: 42 bases, in frame from the first base. The germline V gene gives CDR1 as SGHRS and CDR2 as YFSETQ. A patient counted as having stable Graves' hyperthyroidism if no progression to ophthalmopathy occurred over 18 months of follow-up. The hyperthyroidism patients were between 18 and 65 years old and newly diagnosed, with a disease duration of less than 2 months. Exclusion was applied to patients with uncontrolled infections, other autoimmune diseases, pregnancy or lactation. Clinical symptoms, serum thyroxine and TRAb, thyroid ultrasound, and orbital computed tomography formed the basis for the diagnoses. PBMCs were isolated from approximately 10 ml of fresh peripheral blood by Ficoll-Paque density gradient centrifugation. Trizol reagent was used to extract total RNA, and RNA quality was then checked on an Agilent 2100 Bioanalyzer.

The rearrangement joined TRBV5-1 to TRBJ2-3; the D gene remains uncertain. The receptor was derived from a woman aged 45-59 years with Graves' hyperthyroidism. Sequenced: blood. The nucleotide sequence is TGCGCCAGCACATACTCCCCTCCCACAGATACGCAGTATTTT. It codes for CASTYSPPTDTQYF.